Following are 17 T cell receptor beta chains from one sample sequenced in a study of response to subunit inactivated influenza vaccine. Each CDR3 protein gets one entry after TCRdb re-called the RT-PCR reads with MiXCR. The sample lists approximately 490,000 distinct CDR3 sequences; more than 7% were seen once. Sequenced here: PBMCs from blood, sampled less than 25 months after vaccination. These receptors all come from a man aged 50 to 69 who received an inactivated influenza vaccine.

The CDR3 bases are TGTGCCTGGTCGCGTGGGTTCGATAATTCACCCCTCCACTTT. Residues: CAWSRGFDNSPLHF. The chain combines TRBV30 with TRBJ1-6, with D unresolved. Per germline, CDR1 GTSNPN and CDR2 SVGIG (reference sequence). The CDR3 runs 14 residues. V was shortened by 5 bases and J by 5 bases, with 13 bases between the two germline ends.

This clonotype has just a few counts. The chain's CDR3 is CASSYRRVSYEQYF. Here the CDR3 DNA reads TGTGCCAGCAGTTACCGAAGGGTCTCCTACGAGCAGTACTTC. The genes are TRBV6-5 and TRBJ2-7; no clear D gene. The CDR3 spans 14 residues. Trimming left V 2 bases short and J 0 bases short, with 8 bases between. Germline CDR1 and CDR2: MNHEY and SVGAGI.

The chain carries TRBV19 and TRBJ2-1; D gene unclear. V gave up 5 bases and J gave up 8 bases, with 10 bases separating them. Germline V gene lookup returns CDR1 LNHDA and CDR2 SQIVND (reference sequence). This CDR3 has 12 residues. The DNA for the CDR3 is TGTGCCAGTAGTCCTAGGAGCGATGAGCAGTTCTTC. It encodes CASSPRSDEQFF.

This clonotype occurred many times. The rearrangement uses TRBV7-9 and TRBJ1-5, with D tentatively TRBD1 (5 bases). The V gene lost 2 bases and the J gene lost 16 bases, with 18 bases spanning the gap. This CDR3 contains 13 residues. The germline gives CDR1 SEHNR, CDR2 FQNEAQ (reference sequence). The CDR3 nucleotides read TGTGCCAGCAGCTTACCGGATAGGGGCGTTCTCCATTTT. Translated: CASSLPDRGVLHF.

J is TRBJ2-7 and V is TRBV20-1; 9 positions match TRBD2. This CDR3 spans 15 amino acids. The germline CDR1 and CDR2 sequences are DFQATT and SNEGSKA (reference sequence). Trimming cost V 0 bases and J 3 bases; bases outside gene matches: 6. The chain's CDR3 is CSARDAAGGNYEQYF. The CDR3 coding sequence is TGCAGTGCTAGAGATGCGGCGGGGGGGAACTACGAGCAGTACTTC.

This clonotype has just a few counts. The J gene is TRBJ1-4, the V gene TRBV3-1, with 10 bases lining up with TRBD1. V lost 6 bases and J lost 11; bases outside the gene matches: 12. Germline CDR1 LGHDT, CDR2 YNNKEL (reference sequence). The CDR3 covers 15 residues. The CDR3 DNA sequence: TGTGCCAGCAGTGATAGACAGGGGGCGGGCACGAAACTGTTTTTT. It yields the protein CASSDRQGAGTKLFF.

This clonotype has only a few counts. The chain is built from TRBV5-1 and TRBJ2-1, with 10 bases lining up with TRBD2. Germline assignment: CDR1 SGHRS and CDR2 YFSETQ. V lost 5 bases, J lost 5 bases, and 4 bases stayed unmatched. The CDR3 is made up of 14 amino acids. CDR3 region: CASRELAGDNEQFF. CDR3 bases: TGCGCCAGCAGGGAGCTAGCGGGGGACAATGAGCAGTTCTTC. Based on the CDR3 plus reference TRBV5-1 and TRBJ2-1, the full variable domain is KAGVTQTPRYLIKTRGQQVTLSCSPISGHRSVSWYQQTPGQGLQFLFEYFSETQRNKGNFPGRFSGRQFSNSRSEMNVSTLELGDSALYLCASRELAGDNEQFFGPGTRLTVL.

V usage is TRBV9 and J usage is TRBJ1-2, with D perhaps matching TRBD1 (5 bases). V lost 2 bases, J lost 8 bases, and 16 bases lay in between. CDR3 size: 14 residues. Germline V gives CDR1 SGDLS, CDR2 YYNGEE. The CDR3 nucleotides read TGTGCCAGCAGCGTTGGGGACGGACTAAAAGGCTACACCTTC. This translates into CASSVGDGLKGYTF.

This clonotype was observed a few times. This chain uses TRBV28 with TRBJ2-6; D is perhaps TRBD1 or TRBD2 (5 bases each). Germline CDR1 MDHEN, CDR2 SYDVKM. V was pared by 5 bases and J by 1 base, with 21 bases between. The CDR3 runs 19 residues. The CDR3 region is CASSSDRLREESGANVLTF. The CDR3 DNA reads as TGTGCCAGCAGTAGTGACAGACTACGTGAGGAGTCTGGGGCCAACGTCCTGACTTTC.

Many counts were recorded for this clonotype. The chain carries TRBV4-2 and TRBJ1-5, with D perhaps matching TRBD1 (5 bases). V was cut by 0 bases and J by 6 bases, with 12 bases left in between. Germline V gene data show CDR1 as LGHNA and CDR2 as YNFKEQ. The CDR3 covers 15 residues. The CDR3 loop reads CASSQDLRGAQPQHF. The CDR3 nucleotides are TGTGCCAGCAGCCAAGATTTGAGAGGGGCTCAGCCCCAGCATTTT.

V usage is TRBV7-8 and J usage is TRBJ2-3; 9 nucleotides agree with TRBD1. The CDR3 is 16 amino acids. Germline trimming cut 5 bases from V and 2 bases from J; bases unmatched to any gene: 8. Germline V gene data show CDR1 as SGHVS and CDR2 as FQNEAQ. Here the CDR3 reads CASSVTGTGTTDTQYF. The DNA for the CDR3 is TGTGCCAGCAGCGTCACCGGGACAGGGACCACAGATACGCAGTATTTT. The full variable domain, its missing parts supplied by reference TRBV7-8 and TRBJ2-3, is GAGVSQSPRYKVAKRGQDVALRCDPISGHVSLFWYQQALGQGPEFLTYFQNEAQLDKSGLPSDRFFAERPEGSVSTLKIQRTQQEDSAVYLCASSVTGTGTTDTQYFGPGTRLTVL.

This clonotype was seen a handful of times. The gene calls are TRBV15 and TRBJ2-7; the D gene could be TRBD1 or TRBD2 (5 bases each). The CDR3 runs 15 residues. Germline CDR1 reads LNHNV; CDR2 reads YYDKDF (reference sequence). The ends were cut back, 0 bases at V and 3 bases at J, with 12 bases in the middle. CDR3 in DNA: TGTGCCACCAGCAGAGATCTAGCAGGGATCTACGAGCAGTACTTC. Its protein product is CATSRDLAGIYEQYF.

The chain couples TRBV5-1 to TRBJ2-4; D is uncertain. V was trimmed by 1 base and J by 0 bases, leaving 11 bases between them. The CDR3 consists of 16 residues. Germline CDR1 reads SGHRS; CDR2 reads YFSETQ. This CDR3 is CASSLPEPLAKNIQYF. The CDR3, as DNA: TGCGCCAGCAGCTTGCCCGAACCTCTAGCCAAAAACATTCAGTACTTC.

This clonotype was counted at least ten times. This sequence joins TRBV29-1 and TRBJ2-7; 7 positions agree with TRBD1. V lost 2 bases and J lost 4; bases outside the gene matches: 8. CDR1 is SQVTM, CDR2 ANQGSEA, per germline. The CDR3 runs 14 residues. The CDR3 reads CSVENRGRVYEQYF. CDR3 coding DNA: TGCAGCGTTGAAAACAGGGGCCGCGTTTACGAGCAGTACTTC.

This clonotype was seen more than once but under ten times. J is TRBJ1-2 and V is TRBV10-3; D remains unclear. The CDR3 is 14 amino acids. Between the trimmed V and J ends, which lost 3 bases and 2 bases, there was a span of 10 bases. Germline V lookup: CDR1 ENHRY, CDR2 SYGVKD. The CDR3 loop is CAISELSTNYGYTF. The CDR3 DNA reads as TGTGCCATCAGTGAACTCTCAACCAACTATGGCTACACCTTC.

The chain carries TRBV13 and TRBJ2-7; 9 bases match TRBD1. Germline V lookup: CDR1 PRHDT, CDR2 FYEKMQ (reference sequence). The CDR3 contains 15 residues. After removal of 4 bases from V and 4 bases from J, the junction contained 8 bases not matched to a gene. In DNA form, the CDR3 reads TGTGCCAGCAGCTACATCGGGACAGGGTTTTACGAGCAGTACTTC. This codes for CASSYIGTGFYEQYF.

The sample holds many counts of this clonotype. The V gene is TRBV5-1, the J gene TRBJ2-2; D not resolved. This CDR3 has 16 residues. CDR1 is SGHRS and CDR2 is YFSETQ in the germline V gene. Trimming shortened V by 0 bases and J by 4 bases, and 13 bases separated the two germline ends. The CDR3, as DNA: TGCGCCAGCAGCTTGGATGGAGTTGGTGCCACCGGGGAGCTGTTTTTT. Protein product: CASSLDGVGATGELFF.